Here is one T cell receptor (beta chain) with its context. CD4+ cells were split into CD45RA+ naive and CD45RA-negative memory subsets. In the sorted-subset replicate PCRs, 150 to 250 ng DNA, 25,000 to 30,000 T cell genomes, was used. Generated by immunoSEQ multiplex PCR, the TCRdb table keeps only in-frame clones and is missing some. The sample consists of more than 1.2 million clones, around 98.5% of them appearing once. The sample is drawn from a study of shared clonotypes between healthy human individuals. The germline V gene has CDR1 SGHKS and CDR2 YYEKEE (reference sequence). J lost 3 bases, V lost 1 base, and 1 base had no gene match. The CDR3 is 14 amino acids.

The chain carries TRBV5-5 and TRBJ2-7; 10 nucleotides match TRBD2. This clonotype was obtained from a man aged 25-45 years in good health. The sample taken for sequencing was naive CD4+ T cells sorted from blood. Specified subset: CD45RA+ positively selected. The CDR3 reads CASSLPSGSYEQYF. In DNA form, the CDR3 reads TGTGCCAGCAGCTTGCCTAGCGGGAGCTACGAGCAGTACTTC.